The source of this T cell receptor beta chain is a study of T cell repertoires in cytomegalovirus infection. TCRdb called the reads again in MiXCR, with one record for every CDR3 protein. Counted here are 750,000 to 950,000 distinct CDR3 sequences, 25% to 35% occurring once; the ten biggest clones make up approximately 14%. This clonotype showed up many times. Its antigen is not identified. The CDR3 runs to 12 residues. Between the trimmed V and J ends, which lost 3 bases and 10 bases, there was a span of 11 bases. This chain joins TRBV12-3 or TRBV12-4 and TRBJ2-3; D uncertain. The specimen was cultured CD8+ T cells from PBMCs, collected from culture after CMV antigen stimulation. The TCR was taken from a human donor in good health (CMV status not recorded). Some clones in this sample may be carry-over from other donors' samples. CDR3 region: CASSFTANSQYF. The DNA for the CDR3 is TGTGCCAGCAGTTTTACAGCCAATTCGCAGTATTTT.